The T cell receptor (beta chain) described here comes from a study of vaccination effects on CD4 cells after COVID-19. Study summary: Researchers obtained post-vaccine samples at a median of 72 days past the second dose.

Between days 9 and 10 of culture, CD4+ T cells were separated out. Convalescent patients had PCR-confirmed SARS-CoV-2 infection between March and December 2020. Vaccination of participants consisted of two doses of either the BNT162b2 or mRNA-1273 vaccine. Half-medium exchanges with IL-2 medium took place on days 3 and 7. Measured with immunoSEQ multiplex PCR; TCRdb has only the in-frame clones, and not every one. The sample holds roughly 46,000 clones, under 85% seen once. This clone was seen a single time. Its antigen is not known. Looked up from germline, CDR1 is LNHDA and CDR2 is SQIVND (reference sequence). Trimming at V came to 3 bases and at J to 8 bases, leaving 8 bases not matched to a gene. CDR3 length equals 16 residues.

This receptor was identified in a human donor who had a prior SARS-CoV-2 infection. Sequenced material: CD4+ T cells from PBMCs cultured without peptide, taken after COVID-19 vaccination. The chain employs TRBV19 and TRBJ1-6; 9 bases match TRBD1. This CDR3 is CASSILLRQGDSPLHF. As DNA, the CDR3 is TGTGCCAGTAGTATTCTCTTGAGACAGGGGGATTCACCCCTCCACTTT.